One sample yielded the 30 T cell receptor beta chains listed below, sequenced in a study of regulatory T cells in long-lasting Graves disease. Combining iRepertoire HTBI primers with Arm-PCR of CDR3 regions, the authors built TCR beta libraries. TCRdb called the multiplex PCR reads again in MiXCR, with one record for every CDR3 protein. The top ten clones hold 14% of a sample with a few hundred thousand distinct CDR3 sequences, around 20% of them seen once. Time point reported: persistent/refractory GD, antithyroid drugs over 5 years with positive TRAb. RNA from PBMCs was the source of the TCR library. The input for sequencing was peripheral blood mononuclear cells (PBMCs), taken when the disease was refractory, from a patient treated with antithyroid drugs. The receptors stem from a female donor with Graves disease.

This clonotype was counted ten times or more. The J gene is TRBJ1-1, the V gene TRBV7-2; D is unclear. V lost 4 bases, J lost 1 base, and 13 bases lay in between. Germline V gene lookup returns CDR1 SGHTA and CDR2 FQGNSA. This CDR3 has 15 residues. The CDR3 DNA is TGTGCCAGCAGCTCCGTTGGTGCCCCGAACACTGAAGCTTTCTTT. Protein sequence: CASSSVGAPNTEAFF. The variable domain in full, completed from reference TRBV7-2 and TRBJ1-1, reads GAGVSQSPSNKVTEKGKDVELRCDPISGHTALYWYRQSLGQGLEFLIYFQGNSAPDKSGLPSDRFSAERTGGSVSTLTIQRTQQEDSAVYLCASSSVGAPNTEAFFGQGTRLTVV.

This clonotype has at least ten counts. The V gene is TRBV20-1, the J gene TRBJ2-5, with 8 bases fitting TRBD2. This CDR3 spans 13 amino acids. Germline V gene data show CDR1 as DFQATT and CDR2 as SNEGSKA (reference sequence). The junction had 6 bases not matched to a gene; V was cut back by 5 bases and J by 4 bases. The CDR3, as DNA: TGCAGTGCTTTGCCTGCGGGAGGAGAGACCCAGTACTTC. It translates to CSALPAGGETQYF.

This clonotype was observed many times. The chain links TRBV7-3 to TRBJ2-5; no reliable D call. The CDR3 is made up of 15 amino acids. Germline V gene data show CDR1 as SGHTA and CDR2 as FQGTGA. Trimming left V 0 bases short and J 0 bases short, with 8 bases between. The CDR3, as DNA: TGTGCCAGCAGCTTAACTGGTTACTACCAAGAGACCCAGTACTTC. The encoded protein is CASSLTGYYQETQYF.

As for this clonotype: This clone may be a read error of a much larger clone one base away. This chain links TRBV30 with TRBJ1-1, with a weak D call TRBD1 (5 bases). Trimming removed 4 bases from V and 1 base from J, with 13 bases in between. The length of the CDR3 is 14 residues. Germline CDR1 GTSNPN, CDR2 SVGIG (reference sequence). This CDR3 reads CAWTPGRGNTEAFF. CDR3 nucleotide sequence: TGTGCCTGGACTCCGGGACGGGGGAACACTGAAGCTTTCTTT.

The chain employs TRBV29-1 and TRBJ2-7; perhaps TRBD1 as D (5 bases). The germline CDR1 and CDR2 sequences are SQVTM and ANQGSEA. Trimming took 4 bases from V and 0 from J, leaving 10 bases between them. This CDR3 has 13 residues. The CDR3 loop reads CSVARQSSYEQYF. DNA of the CDR3: TGCAGCGTTGCAAGACAGAGCTCCTACGAGCAGTACTTC.

This clonotype was counted at least ten times. V usage is TRBV7-8 and J usage is TRBJ1-1, with TRBD1 matching over 9 bases. This CDR3 is 14 amino acids long. V gave up 6 bases and J gave up 4 bases; unmatched junction bases: 6. The germline CDR1 and CDR2 sequences are SGHVS and FQNEAQ. The CDR3 loop reads CASRLGQGPTEAFF. In DNA, the CDR3 is TGTGCCAGCAGACTTGGACAGGGGCCCACTGAAGCTTTCTTT. The entire variable domain, with the rest obtained from reference TRBV7-8 and TRBJ1-1, is as follows: GAGVSQSPRYKVAKRGQDVALRCDPISGHVSLFWYQQALGQGPEFLTYFQNEAQLDKSGLPSDRFFAERPEGSVSTLKIQRTQQEDSAVYLCASRLGQGPTEAFFGQGTRLTVV.

The table lists this clonotype with many counts. The genes are TRBV28 and TRBJ2-2, with D perhaps TRBD2 (6 bases). This CDR3 spans 14 amino acids. CDR1 is MDHEN, CDR2 SYDVKM, per germline. V lost 3 bases, J lost 6 bases, and 11 bases lay in between. CDR3 sequence (DNA): TGTGCCAGCAGTTTGGCGGGGAAGGCCGGGGAGCTGTTTTTT. Amino acids: CASSLAGKAGELFF. Filled out from reference TRBV28 and TRBJ2-2, the complete variable domain reads DVKVTQSSRYLVKRTGEKVFLECVQDMDHENMFWYRQDPGLGLRLIYFSYDVKMKEKGDIPEGYSVSREKKERFSLILESASTNQTSMYLCASSLAGKAGELFFGEGSRLTVL.

This clonotype was seen many times. V and J are TRBV15 and TRBJ2-5; TRBD2 matches at 9 bases. The trim removed 0 bases at V and 3 bases at J, leaving 2 bases unmatched. The CDR3 has 15 amino acids. Germline values: CDR1 LNHNV, CDR2 YYDKDF (reference sequence). CDR3 in amino acids: CATSRDLAGKETQYF. The DNA of the CDR3 is TGTGCCACCAGCAGAGATCTAGCGGGGAAAGAGACCCAGTACTTC.

The chain recombines TRBV20-1 with TRBJ2-7; D gene unclear. V shed 6 bases and J shed 6 bases, with 12 bases lying between them. The germline V gene has CDR1 DFQATT and CDR2 SNEGSKA (reference sequence). The CDR3 extends over 11 amino acids. The CDR3, as DNA: TGCAGTGCCGTAAAGCCCAGCGAGCAGTACTTC. It codes for CSAVKPSEQYF.

The table lists this clonotype with many counts. This chain's CDR3 is CASSTTSTETQYF. DNA of the CDR3: TGTGCCAGCAGCACCACTAGCACGGAGACCCAGTACTTC. The rearrangement joins TRBV7-9 to TRBJ2-5; D may be TRBD2 (6 bases). Trimming cost V 5 bases and J 5 bases, with 12 bases left between them. The CDR3 spans 13 residues. Germline-derived CDR1 and CDR2 are SEHNR and FQNEAQ (reference sequence).

The chain employs TRBV6-2 or TRBV6-3 and TRBJ2-1, with TRBD2 matching 11 bases. CDR1 and CDR2 from the germline V gene are MNHEY and SVGEGT. V was pared by 5 bases and J by 9 bases, with 15 bases of the junction left unmatched. This CDR3 is 17 amino acids long. This CDR3 reads CASSGTGLAGPSSEQFF. CDR3 DNA sequence: TGTGCCAGCAGTGGGACAGGACTAGCGGGTCCCTCCAGTGAGCAGTTCTTC.

This clonotype was seen more than once but under ten times. V is TRBV9 and J is TRBJ2-2; 7 bases map to TRBD1. This CDR3 comprises 13 residues. Germline V lookup: CDR1 SGDLS, CDR2 YYNGEE. Trimming removed 6 bases from V and 7 bases from J; junction bases left unmatched: 6. The CDR3 region is CASNKGAHGELFF. The DNA for the CDR3 is TGTGCCAGCAACAAGGGGGCTCACGGGGAGCTGTTTTTT.

At least ten counts were recorded for this clonotype. This sequence joins TRBV11-1 and TRBJ2-2; D not resolved. CDR3 size: 14 residues. Germline V gene sequence: CDR1 SGHAT, CDR2 FQDESV (reference sequence). V lost 3 bases, J lost 0 bases, and 5 bases lay in between. The CDR3 coding sequence is TGTGCCAGCAGCTTCTTCGCGAACACCGGGGAGCTGTTTTTT. This codes for CASSFFANTGELFF.

This clonotype was counted once. The gene calls are TRBV29-1 and TRBJ2-7, with 8 bases identical to TRBD1. The germline gives CDR1 SQVTM, CDR2 ANQGSEA. Trimming at V came to 2 bases and at J to 2 bases, leaving 11 bases not matched to a gene. This CDR3 comprises 16 residues. The CDR3 is CSVELFRTGLTYEQYF. The CDR3 bases are TGCAGCGTTGAATTATTTAGGACAGGGTTAACCTACGAGCAGTACTTC.

This clonotype was seen at least ten times. The rearrangement joins TRBV2 to TRBJ1-4, with D perhaps matching TRBD1 (5 bases). The V end was cut by 5 bases, the J end by 12 bases, with 10 bases between. Per germline, CDR1 SNHLY and CDR2 FYNNEI. The CDR3 consists of 11 residues. The CDR3 DNA is TGTGCCAGCAGTACCGGGACGCAACTGTTTTTT. This codes for CASSTGTQLFF.

This clonotype was counted between two and nine times. The genes are TRBV19 and TRBJ2-5; D gene uncertain. Germline-derived CDR1 and CDR2 are LNHDA and SQIVND (reference sequence). With 1 base removed from V and 1 base from J, the gap between germline ends came to 4 bases. The CDR3 runs 13 residues. The CDR3 protein is CASSIVLQETQYF. CDR3 DNA: TGTGCCAGTAGTATAGTCCTCCAAGAGACCCAGTACTTC.

The V and J genes are TRBV24-1 and TRBJ2-1, with 8 bases matching TRBD1. The germline gives CDR1 KGHDR, CDR2 SFDVKD. The CDR3 is 16 amino acids. V shed 4 bases and J 2 bases; nucleotides not matched to a gene: 6. CDR3 protein: CATSDSSGGTYNEQFF. In nucleotides, the CDR3 is TGTGCCACCAGTGACAGCTCAGGGGGCACCTACAATGAGCAGTTCTTC.

The chain uses TRBV5-1 and TRBJ2-5; 8 bases are shared with TRBD1. In germline, CDR1 is SGHRS, CDR2 YFSETQ. V trimming: 4 bases; J trimming: 4 bases; junction bases outside the gene matches: 9. This CDR3 region has 15 residues. In DNA, the CDR3 is TGCGCCAGCAGCCGCGGAGACAGGGGTGGAGAGACCCAGTACTTC. Protein: CASSRGDRGGETQYF. Complete variable domain (other parts from reference TRBV5-1 and TRBJ2-5): KAGVTQTPRYLIKTRGQQVTLSCSPISGHRSVSWYQQTPGQGLQFLFEYFSETQRNKGNFPGRFSGRQFSNSRSEMNVSTLELGDSALYLCASSRGDRGGETQYFGPGTRLLVL.

This clonotype was counted once. Because it lacks the conserved phenylalanine or tryptophan at the end, this CDR3 is likely a read error. This chain uses TRBV18 with TRBJ1-2; D remains unclear. Germline CDR1 KGHSH, CDR2 LQKENI. CDR3 size: 13 residues. Trimming removed 3 bases at V and 2 bases at J, with 7 bases between. The CDR3 nucleotides are TGTGCCAGCTCACCGGACGGAAACTATGGCTACACCCTC. It yields the protein CASSPDGNYGYTL.

This clonotype was counted at least ten times. The J gene is TRBJ1-4, the V gene TRBV13; no reliable D call. Trimming took off 2 bases at V and 0 bases at J, with 4 bases between the two ends. This CDR3 contains 14 residues. Germline V gene lookup returns CDR1 PRHDT and CDR2 FYEKMQ (reference sequence). CDR3 bases: TGTGCCAGCAGCTTACAGGCAACTAATGAAAAACTGTTTTTT. It yields the protein CASSLQATNEKLFF.

This sequence joins TRBV19 and TRBJ1-5, with D possibly matching TRBD1 (5 bases). The CDR3 is 15 amino acids. Trimming stripped 8 bases from V and 2 bases from J, with 16 bases between. Germline CDR1 is LNHDA and CDR2 is SQIVND (reference sequence). The CDR3 loop is CASQPLSGRNQPQHF. The CDR3 bases are TGTGCCAGTCAGCCACTTTCGGGGCGCAATCAGCCCCAGCATTTT.

The sample holds many counts of this clonotype. The rearrangement joins TRBV6-5 to TRBJ1-2; TRBD1 aligns across 8 bases. CDR1 and CDR2 (germline): MNHEY, SVGAGI. The V segment lost 0 bases and the J segment 8 bases; nucleotides outside the gene matches: 8. The CDR3 is made up of 15 amino acids. The CDR3: CASSYSTRDRSGYTF. CDR3 nucleotide sequence: TGTGCCAGCAGTTACTCTACCCGGGACAGGAGCGGCTACACCTTC.

In its sample, this clonotype was seen a few times. The chain links TRBV5-4 to TRBJ2-5; 10 nucleotides match TRBD2. V lost 7 bases, J lost 2 bases, and 11 bases stayed unmatched. The CDR3 consists of 16 residues. Germline CDR1 reads SGHNT; CDR2 reads YYREEE (reference sequence). CDR3 sequence (DNA): TGTGCCAGCGCCTGGGGCCTAGCGGGAGTTCAAGAGACCCAGTACTTC. The encoded protein is CASAWGLAGVQETQYF.

There are many counts of this clonotype. V usage is TRBV2 and J usage is TRBJ2-4; TRBD2 agrees at 12 bases. In germline, CDR1 is SNHLY, CDR2 FYNNEI. The CDR3 runs 14 residues. V lost 2 bases and J lost 9; bases outside the gene matches: 2. CDR3 nucleotides: TGTGCCAGCAGTGAACTAGCGGGAGGGGTCATTCAGTACTTC. Translated, it gives CASSELAGGVIQYF.

This clonotype has a handful of counts. The J gene is TRBJ2-3, the V gene TRBV11-2, with D possibly being TRBD2 (5 bases). The CDR3 runs to 13 residues. Germline CDR1 is SGHAT and CDR2 is FQNNGV. V dropped 6 bases and J dropped 2 bases, with 9 bases sitting between them. In DNA form, the CDR3 reads TGTGCCAGCAGTGGACTGTCCACAGATACGCAGTATTTT. It specifies CASSGLSTDTQYF.

This clonotype was counted ten times or more. The chain has TRBV28 and TRBJ2-5; TRBD1 matches at 9 bases. The CDR3 totals 15 residues. The germline V gene has CDR1 MDHEN and CDR2 SYDVKM. The ends lost 4 bases at V and 5 bases at J; junction bases unmatched: 8. The CDR3 region is CASSSLQGARETQYF. DNA of the CDR3: TGTGCCAGCAGTTCGCTACAGGGGGCGAGGGAGACCCAGTACTTC.

This clonotype showed up many times. The chain's CDR3 is CASSVTRGQPQHF. The CDR3 DNA is TGTGCCAGCAGTGTTACAAGGGGACAGCCCCAGCATTTT. The rearrangement joins TRBV2 to TRBJ1-5; TRBD1 is a possible D gene (5 bases). CDR1 is SNHLY and CDR2 is FYNNEI in the germline V gene. CDR3 length equals 13 residues. V was pared by 4 bases and J by 7 bases, with 11 bases between.

The chain combines TRBV27 with TRBJ2-2; D is unclear. V lost 8 bases to trimming and J lost 6 bases, with 7 bases between them. The CDR3 runs to 11 residues. Looked up from germline, CDR1 is MNHEY and CDR2 is SMNVEV (reference sequence). The CDR3 spells CASGLAGELFF. CDR3 DNA sequence: TGTGCCAGCGGTCTCGCCGGGGAGCTGTTTTTT.

At least ten counts were recorded for this clonotype. V usage is TRBV28 and J usage is TRBJ2-5, with TRBD1 matching over 7 bases. The CDR3 contains 14 residues. In germline, CDR1 is MDHEN, CDR2 SYDVKM. The V and J ends lost 4 bases and 3 bases, in that order; junction bases with no gene match: 5. CDR3 nucleotide sequence: TGTGCCAGCAGTTCCCGCGACAGGGAAGAGACCCAGTACTTC. It translates to CASSSRDREETQYF.

This sequence joins TRBV19 and TRBJ1-5; TRBD1 aligns across 9 bases. There are 17 residues in the CDR3. J lost 7 bases, V lost 4 bases, and 14 bases had no gene match. Germline V gene data show CDR1 as LNHDA and CDR2 as SQIVND (reference sequence). CDR3 DNA: TGTGCCAGTAGTACTTCCCAGGGACAGGGAATGGGACAGCCCCAGCATTTT. It specifies CASSTSQGQGMGQPQHF. Full variable domain (remainder filled in from reference TRBV19 and TRBJ1-5): DGGITQSPKYLFRKEGQNVTLSCEQNLNHDAMYWYRQDPGQGLRLIYYSQIVNDFQKGDIAEGYSVSREKKESFPLTVTSAQKNPTAFYLCASSTSQGQGMGQPQHFGDGTRLSIL.